These 13 T cell receptor beta chains originate from one sample sequenced in a study of blood T cell repertoires in COVID-19. Method: immunoSEQ multiplex PCR; TCRdb's copy keeps in-frame clones and lacks some. The data show around 81,000 clones, roughly four fifths seen once. The sample comprised peripheral blood. All receptors come from a human donor in a cohort sampled during active COVID-19.

In its sample, this clone was seen a few times. V gene TRBV6-2 or TRBV6-3 combines with J gene TRBJ2-7, with 9 bases fitting TRBD1. Germline-derived CDR1 and CDR2 are MNHEY and SVGEGT. The V segment lost 5 bases and the J segment 6 bases; nucleotides outside the gene matches: 11. The CDR3 is made up of 15 amino acids. The CDR3 DNA reads TGTGCCAGCAGTCCAAGGGGACAGGGCTTCCGCGAGCAGTACTTC. Its protein is CASSPRGQGFREQYF.

The chain recombines TRBV5-1 with TRBJ2-1; 11 nucleotides line up with TRBD1. Germline CDR1 is SGHRS and CDR2 is YFSETQ. The CDR3 is made up of 15 amino acids. V was pared by 4 bases and J by 7 bases, with 7 bases of the junction left unmatched. The CDR3 DNA reads as TGCGCCAGCAGCGCTGGACAGGGGGCGAGGAATGAGCAGTTCTTC. This encodes CASSAGQGARNEQFF.

The chain joins TRBV12-3 or TRBV12-4 to TRBJ2-2, with D perhaps TRBD2 (5 bases). The V end lost 2 bases, the J end lost 7 bases, and 8 bases lay between the germline ends. This CDR3 region has 13 residues. The DNA for the CDR3 is TGTGCCAGCAGTTTACTTGACTACGGGGAGCTGTTTTTT. It specifies CASSLLDYGELFF.

The chain carries TRBV7-9 and TRBJ2-1; D is possibly TRBD2 (5 bases). CDR1 is SEHNR, CDR2 FQNEAQ, per germline (reference sequence). V lost 5 bases and J 0 bases, leaving 11 bases between the germline ends. This CDR3 contains 15 residues. The CDR3 DNA sequence: TGTGCCAGCAGCCTCGGGGTCAGCTCCTACAATGAGCAGTTCTTC. Residues: CASSLGVSSYNEQFF. Full variable domain (outside the CDR3, taken from reference TRBV7-9 and TRBJ2-1): DTGVSQNPRHKITKRGQNVTFRCDPISEHNRLYWYRQTLGQGPEFLTYFQNEAQLEKSRLLSDRFSAERPKGSFSTLEIQRTEQGDSAMYLCASSLGVSSYNEQFFGPGTRLTVL.

The chain employs TRBV6-5 and TRBJ2-7, with 8 positions matching TRBD1. The junction had 6 bases not matched to a gene; V was cut back by 6 bases and J by 5 bases. Germline CDR1 reads MNHEY; CDR2 reads SVGAGI. The CDR3 covers 13 residues. This chain's CDR3 is CASSPGGFDEQYF. The CDR3 DNA follows: TGTGCCAGCAGCCCAGGGGGCTTCGACGAGCAGTACTTC.

This rearrangement joins TRBV23-1 to TRBJ2-5, with a weak D call TRBD1 (6 bases). TRBV23-1 has ORF status, its function being uncertain. Trimming shortened V by 8 bases and J by 0 bases, and 16 bases separated the two germline ends. CDR3 size: 15 residues. CDR3 residues: CASATTGTHQETQYF. The CDR3 nucleotides read TGCGCCAGCGCGACAACCGGGACACACCAAGAGACCCAGTACTTC.

The V and J genes are TRBV10-3 and TRBJ2-5; maybe TRBD1 (6 bases). The V gene lost 10 bases and the J gene lost 1 base, with 13 bases spanning the gap. CDR1 is ENHRY and CDR2 is SYGVKD in the germline V gene. The CDR3 extends over 13 amino acids. The CDR3: CANLTGPQETQYF. The CDR3 coding sequence is TGTGCCAACCTTACAGGGCCCCAAGAGACCCAGTACTTC.

CDR3 nucleotides: TGTGCCAGCAGCTTGCGGGACAGGGGCTCCTATAATTCACCCCTCCACTTT. Protein product: CASSLRDRGSYNSPLHF. The gene calls are TRBV5-6 and TRBJ1-6; TRBD1 matches 10 bases. CDR3 length equals 17 residues. V dropped 1 base and J dropped 0; count of bases not matched to a gene: 1. Per the germline V gene, CDR1 is SGHDT and CDR2 is YYEEEE.

This chain links TRBV2 with TRBJ2-7, with 8 bases aligning to TRBD1. The germline V gene encodes CDR1 SNHLY and CDR2 FYNNEI. There are 13 residues in the CDR3. V lost 7 bases, J lost 6 bases, and 8 bases stayed unmatched. CDR3 region: CASNGQGVGEQYF. CDR3 sequence (DNA): TGTGCCAGCAACGGACAGGGAGTAGGCGAGCAGTACTTC.

This chain uses TRBV11-2 with TRBJ2-3; 7 bases fit TRBD2. This CDR3 comprises 15 residues. The V segment lost 0 bases and the J segment 2 bases; nucleotides outside the gene matches: 2. Germline V gives CDR1 SGHAT, CDR2 FQNNGV. CDR3 DNA sequence: TGTGCCAGCAGCTTAGATCAGCGGGACACAGATACGCAGTATTTT. Protein product: CASSLDQRDTDTQYF.

This chain connects TRBV5-1 to TRBJ1-4; weak D call: TRBD1 (5 bases). V shed 6 bases and J shed 4 bases, with 10 bases lying between them. The germline CDR1 and CDR2 sequences are SGHRS and YFSETQ. There are 13 residues in the CDR3. CDR3 in amino acids: CASMSGVNEKLFF. CDR3 in DNA: TGCGCCAGCATGTCGGGGGTTAATGAAAAACTGTTTTTT.

This chain connects TRBV12-3 or TRBV12-4 to TRBJ2-2; D gene ambiguous. The CDR3 has 11 amino acids. Trimming pared 3 bases from V and 7 bases from J, leaving 3 bases between. The CDR3 coding sequence is TGTGCCAGCAGTTTCAGCGGGGAGCTGTTTTTT. Protein product: CASSFSGELFF.

This rearrangement joins TRBV18 to TRBJ2-6; 9 bases fit TRBD1. The CDR3 has 16 residues. CDR1 is KGHSH, CDR2 LQKENI, per germline. V was clipped by 6 bases and J by 3 bases; unmatched bases: 6. In nucleotides, the CDR3 is TGTGCCAGCTCTTCTAGGGACAGGGTTGGGGCCAACGTCCTGACTTTC. Amino acid sequence: CASSSRDRVGANVLTF. Supplemented by reference TRBV18 and TRBJ2-6, the full variable domain reads NAGVMQNPRHLVRRRGQEARLRCSPMKGHSHVYWYRQLPEEGLKFMVYLQKENIIDESGMPKERFSAEFPKEGPSILRIQQVVRGDSAAYFCASSSRDRVGANVLTFGAGSRLTVL.